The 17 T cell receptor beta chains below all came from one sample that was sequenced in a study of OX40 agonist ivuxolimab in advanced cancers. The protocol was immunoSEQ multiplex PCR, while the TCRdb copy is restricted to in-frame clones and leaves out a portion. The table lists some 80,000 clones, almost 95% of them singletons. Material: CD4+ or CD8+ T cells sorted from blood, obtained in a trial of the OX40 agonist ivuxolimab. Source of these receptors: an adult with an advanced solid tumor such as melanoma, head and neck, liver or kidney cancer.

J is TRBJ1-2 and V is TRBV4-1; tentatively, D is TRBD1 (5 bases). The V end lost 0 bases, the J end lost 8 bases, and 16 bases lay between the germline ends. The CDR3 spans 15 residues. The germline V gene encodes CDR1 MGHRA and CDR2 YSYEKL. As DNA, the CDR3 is TGCGCCAGCAGCCAAGAAGGAAGGCAGGGCCGGGGCTACACCTTC. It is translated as CASSQEGRQGRGYTF.

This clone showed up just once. This chain's CDR3 is CSVEADRGYEQYF. Here the CDR3 DNA reads TGCAGCGTTGAAGCCGACAGGGGGTACGAGCAGTACTTC. The rearrangement joins TRBV29-1 to TRBJ2-7, with 9 bases that match TRBD1. V was clipped by 1 base and J by 4 bases; unmatched bases: 2. Looked up from germline, CDR1 is SQVTM and CDR2 is ANQGSEA. The CDR3 sequence is 13 residues long.

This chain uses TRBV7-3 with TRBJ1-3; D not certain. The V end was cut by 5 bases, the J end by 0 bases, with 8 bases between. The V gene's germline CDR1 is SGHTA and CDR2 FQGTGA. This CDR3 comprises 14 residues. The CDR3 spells CASSGRGSGNTIYF. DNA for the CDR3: TGTGCCAGCAGCGGACGGGGCTCTGGAAACACCATATATTTT.

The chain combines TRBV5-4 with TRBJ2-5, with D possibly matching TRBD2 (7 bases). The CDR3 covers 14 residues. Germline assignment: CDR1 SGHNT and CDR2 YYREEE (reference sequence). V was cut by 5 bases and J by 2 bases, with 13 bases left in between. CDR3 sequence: CASSQQGGQETQYF. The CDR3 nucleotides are TGTGCCAGCAGTCAACAGGGAGGGCAAGAGACCCAGTACTTC.

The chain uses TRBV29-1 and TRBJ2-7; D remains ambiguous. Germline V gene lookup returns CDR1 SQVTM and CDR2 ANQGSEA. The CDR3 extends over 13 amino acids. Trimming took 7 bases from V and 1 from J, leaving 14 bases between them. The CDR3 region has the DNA TGCAGCGCTCGGGTTGACGGGTCCTACGAGCAGTACTTC. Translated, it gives CSARVDGSYEQYF.

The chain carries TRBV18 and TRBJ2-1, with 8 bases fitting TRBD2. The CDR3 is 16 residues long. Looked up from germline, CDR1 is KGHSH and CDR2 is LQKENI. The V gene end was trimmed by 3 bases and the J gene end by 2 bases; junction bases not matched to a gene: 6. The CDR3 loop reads CASSPNSGGAYNEQFF. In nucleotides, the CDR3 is TGTGCCAGCTCACCGAACTCCGGGGGGGCCTACAATGAGCAGTTCTTC.

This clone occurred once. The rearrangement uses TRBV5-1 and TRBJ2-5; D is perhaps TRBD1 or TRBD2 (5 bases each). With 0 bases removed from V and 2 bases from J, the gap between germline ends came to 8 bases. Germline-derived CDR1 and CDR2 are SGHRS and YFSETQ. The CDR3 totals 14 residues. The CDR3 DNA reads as TGCGCCAGCAGCTTGGAGGGACGGCAAGAGACCCAGTACTTC. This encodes CASSLEGRQETQYF.

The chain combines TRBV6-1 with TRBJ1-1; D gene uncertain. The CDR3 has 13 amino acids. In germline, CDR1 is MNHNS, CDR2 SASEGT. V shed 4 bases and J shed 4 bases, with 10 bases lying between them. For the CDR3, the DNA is TGTGCCAGCAGTGCACAACCTCTCACTGAAGCTTTCTTT. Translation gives CASSAQPLTEAFF.

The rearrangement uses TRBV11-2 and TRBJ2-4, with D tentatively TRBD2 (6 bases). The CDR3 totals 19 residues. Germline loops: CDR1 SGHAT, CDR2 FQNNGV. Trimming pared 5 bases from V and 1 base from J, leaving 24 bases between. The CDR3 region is CASSPRTKGRPSAKNIQYF. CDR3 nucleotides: TGTGCCAGCAGCCCTCGGACTAAGGGACGACCCAGTGCCAAAAACATTCAGTACTTC.

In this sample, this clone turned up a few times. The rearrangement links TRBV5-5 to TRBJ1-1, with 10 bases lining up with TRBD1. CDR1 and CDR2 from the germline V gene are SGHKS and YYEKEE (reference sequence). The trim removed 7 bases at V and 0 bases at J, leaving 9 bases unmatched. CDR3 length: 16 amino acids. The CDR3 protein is CASASDRGFMNTEAFF. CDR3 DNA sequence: TGTGCCAGCGCTTCGGACAGGGGGTTTATGAACACTGAAGCTTTCTTT.

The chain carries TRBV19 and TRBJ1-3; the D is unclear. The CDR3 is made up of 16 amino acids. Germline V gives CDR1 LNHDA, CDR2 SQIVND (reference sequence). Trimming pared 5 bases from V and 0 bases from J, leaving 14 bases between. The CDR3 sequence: CASSPRWRISGNTIYF. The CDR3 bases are TGTGCCAGTAGTCCCAGATGGAGGATCTCTGGAAACACCATATATTTT.

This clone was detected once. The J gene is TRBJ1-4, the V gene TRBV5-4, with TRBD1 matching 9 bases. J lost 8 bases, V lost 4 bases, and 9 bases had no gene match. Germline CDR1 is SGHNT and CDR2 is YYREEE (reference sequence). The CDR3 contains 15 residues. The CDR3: CASSPPGQGGEKLFF. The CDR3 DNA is TGTGCCAGCAGCCCCCCGGGACAGGGTGGGGAAAAACTGTTTTTT.

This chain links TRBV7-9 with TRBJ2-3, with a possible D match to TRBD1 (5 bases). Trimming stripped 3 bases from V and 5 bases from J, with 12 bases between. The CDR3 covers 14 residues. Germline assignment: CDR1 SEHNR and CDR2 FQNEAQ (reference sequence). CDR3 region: CASSLAHQGDTQYF. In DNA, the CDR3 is TGTGCCAGCAGCTTGGCGCACCAGGGAGATACGCAGTATTTT.

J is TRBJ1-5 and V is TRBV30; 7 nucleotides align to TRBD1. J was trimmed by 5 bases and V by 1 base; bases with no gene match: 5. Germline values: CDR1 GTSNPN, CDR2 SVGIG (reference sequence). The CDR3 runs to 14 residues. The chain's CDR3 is CAWSEDRSYQPQHF. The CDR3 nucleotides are TGTGCCTGGAGTGAGGACAGGTCCTATCAGCCCCAGCATTTT.

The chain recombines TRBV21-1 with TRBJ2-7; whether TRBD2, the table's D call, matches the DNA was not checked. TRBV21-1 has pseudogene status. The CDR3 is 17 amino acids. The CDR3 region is CASSKRGLQRNPDEQYF. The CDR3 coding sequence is TGTGCCAGCAGCAAAAGAGGGTTGCAGAGAAATCCCGACGAGCAGTACTTC.

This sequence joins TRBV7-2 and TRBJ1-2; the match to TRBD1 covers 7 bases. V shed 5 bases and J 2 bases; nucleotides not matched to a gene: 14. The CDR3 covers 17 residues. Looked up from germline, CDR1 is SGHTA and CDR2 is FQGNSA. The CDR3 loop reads CASSPYTGTAINYGYTF. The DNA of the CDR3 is TGTGCCAGCAGCCCCTACACCGGGACAGCAATCAACTATGGCTACACCTTC.

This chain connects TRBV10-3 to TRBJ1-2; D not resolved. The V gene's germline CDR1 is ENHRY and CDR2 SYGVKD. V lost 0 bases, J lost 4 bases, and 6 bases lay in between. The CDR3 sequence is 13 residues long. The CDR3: CAISESLPYGYTF. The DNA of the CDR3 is TGTGCCATCAGTGAGTCCCTCCCCTATGGCTACACCTTC.